The 23 T cell receptor beta chains presented below share a single source sample, sequenced in a study of technical replicates of blood from a few donors. Clones were sequenced by immunoSEQ multiplex PCR, and TCRdb holds only the in-frame ones, with some missing. The data show 67,000 or so clones, around nine tenths seen once. The specimen sequenced was T cells isolated from PBMCs. The source is a human donor in good health.

The chain links TRBV19 to TRBJ2-7; 7 bases are a match to TRBD2. In germline, CDR1 is LNHDA, CDR2 SQIVND (reference sequence). The V segment lost 3 bases and the J segment 0 bases; nucleotides outside the gene matches: 2. This CDR3 is built from 14 residues. CDR3 nucleotides: TGTGCCAGTAGTATCGGGGGGAGCTCCTACGAGCAGTACTTC. Protein: CASSIGGSSYEQYF.

The V call is TRBV5-1, the J call TRBJ2-5, with 11 positions matching TRBD2. The CDR3 length is 16 residues. Germline V CDR1 and CDR2: SGHRS, YFSETQ. V lost 3 bases and J lost 2; bases outside the gene matches: 6. Written as DNA, the CDR3 is TGCGCCAGCAGCTCGCCGGGACTAGCGGATCAAGAGACCCAGTACTTC. Translated, it gives CASSSPGLADQETQYF.

This clone has only one observation. V gene TRBV6-5 combines with J gene TRBJ1-4, with 10 bases fitting TRBD1. Germline CDR1 reads MNHEY; CDR2 reads SVGAGI. The trim removed 6 bases at V and 8 bases at J, leaving 6 bases unmatched. CDR3 length: 14 amino acids. The CDR3 nucleotides read TGTGCCAGCAGAGTTGGGACAGGGGTGGAAAAACTGTTTTTT. It yields the protein CASRVGTGVEKLFF.

This clone was detected once. The gene calls are TRBV6-5 and TRBJ1-4; no firm D call. Trimming took off 0 bases at V and 8 bases at J, with 16 bases between the two ends. This CDR3 comprises 16 residues. Per the germline V gene, CDR1 is MNHEY and CDR2 is SVGAGI. The CDR3 loop reads CASSYSLGEAGEKLFF. For the CDR3, the DNA is TGTGCCAGCAGTTACTCCCTTGGGGAGGCGGGAGAAAAACTGTTTTTT.

In DNA, the CDR3 is TGTGCCAGCGCCAGACGAGGGGGGGTCTCTGGAAACACCATATATTTT. This gives the protein CASARRGGVSGNTIYF. This chain uses TRBV6-6 with TRBJ1-3; D is perhaps TRBD1 (6 bases). The V and J ends lost 8 bases and 0 bases respectively, with 17 bases between them. The CDR3 extends over 16 amino acids. The germline gives CDR1 MNHNY, CDR2 SVGAGI (reference sequence).

The gene calls are TRBV5-1 and TRBJ1-4; D unclear. The germline V gene encodes CDR1 SGHRS and CDR2 YFSETQ. CDR3 length: 15 amino acids. Trimming pared 4 bases from V and 4 bases from J, leaving 14 bases between. This CDR3 is CASSASSYYNEKLFF. In DNA form, the CDR3 reads TGCGCCAGCAGCGCGTCCTCGTATTATAATGAAAAACTGTTTTTT.

The rearrangement joins TRBV19 to TRBJ1-5; 11 nucleotides align to TRBD1. V lost 11 bases to trimming and J lost 3 bases; unmatched junction nucleotides: 9. CDR1 and CDR2 (germline): LNHDA, SQIVND (reference sequence). CDR3 length: 15 residues. The CDR3 DNA sequence: TGTGCCGTAACCGGGACAGGGGGACCCAATCAGCCCCAGCATTTT. Its translation is CAVTGTGGPNQPQHF.

On this clone: Different DNA sequences within this sample yield the same CDR3. V and J are TRBV9 and TRBJ2-7, with 9 nucleotides matching TRBD1. Germline lookup yields CDR1 SGDLS and CDR2 YYNGEE. Germline trimming cut 0 bases from V and 3 bases from J; bases unmatched to any gene: 1. The CDR3 extends over 14 amino acids. As DNA, the CDR3 is TGTGCCAGCAGCGTAGGGGGACAGGGCTACGAGCAGTACTTC. This encodes CASSVGGQGYEQYF. The whole variable domain, remainder taken from reference TRBV9 and TRBJ2-7, is DSGVTQTPKHLITATGQRVTLRCSPRSGDLSVYWYQQSLDQGLQFLIQYYNGEERAKGNILERFSAQQFPDLHSELNLSSLELGDSALYFCASSVGGQGYEQYFGPGTRLTVT.

The chain links TRBV4-3 to TRBJ2-2, with D possibly being TRBD2 (5 bases). This CDR3 spans 17 amino acids. Trimming took off 1 base at V and 4 bases at J, with 16 bases between the two ends. Germline V CDR1 and CDR2: LGHNA, YSLEER. In DNA form, the CDR3 reads TGCGCCAGCAGCCAAGTAAATCCACCGGGGAGCACCGGGGAGCTGTTTTTT. It encodes CASSQVNPPGSTGELFF.

The chain couples TRBV11-2 to TRBJ1-2, with a tentative D call TRBD1 (6 bases). The length of the CDR3 is 16 residues. The V end was cut by 1 base, the J end by 1 base, with 13 bases between. The germline V gene has CDR1 SGHAT and CDR2 FQNNGV. This chain's CDR3 is CASSLAGGLYNYGYTF. The CDR3 DNA sequence: TGTGCCAGCAGCTTAGCGGGGGGCTTATATAACTATGGCTACACCTTC.

The chain employs TRBV30 and TRBJ2-7, with D perhaps matching TRBD2 (6 bases). There are 13 residues in the CDR3. Germline CDR1 and CDR2: GTSNPN and SVGIG (reference sequence). V lost 5 bases to trimming and J lost 1 base, with 12 bases between them. The chain's CDR3 is CAWSGDVSYEQYF. CDR3 sequence (DNA): TGTGCCTGGTCGGGGGACGTATCCTACGAGCAGTACTTC.

The gene calls are TRBV20-1 and TRBJ2-7; D might be TRBD1 (5 bases). Germline values: CDR1 DFQATT, CDR2 SNEGSKA (reference sequence). With 6 bases removed from V and 4 bases from J, the gap between germline ends came to 7 bases. The CDR3 contains 10 residues. This chain's CDR3 is CSAGAYEQYF. DNA of the CDR3: TGCAGTGCAGGGGCGTACGAGCAGTACTTC.

The chain employs TRBV15 and TRBJ1-4; D gene unclear. V lost 2 bases and J 15 bases, leaving 16 bases between the germline ends. CDR3 length: 13 amino acids. Germline V gene data show CDR1 as LNHNV and CDR2 as YYDKDF (reference sequence). CDR3 in amino acids: CATSRFEAPLLFF. CDR3 bases: TGTGCCACCAGCAGATTTGAGGCTCCGTTATTGTTTTTT.

The CDR3 here is CASSGEPNYGYTF. DNA of the CDR3: TGTGCCAGCAGTGGAGAGCCTAACTATGGCTACACCTTC. The V and J genes are TRBV6-1 and TRBJ1-2; no definite D call. V dropped 4 bases and J dropped 0 bases, with 6 bases sitting between them. The germline CDR1 and CDR2 sequences are MNHNS and SASEGT. The CDR3 sequence is 13 residues long.

The chain has TRBV30 and TRBJ1-4; no definite D call. The germline V gene encodes CDR1 GTSNPN and CDR2 SVGIG (reference sequence). This CDR3 is 13 amino acids long. V was trimmed by 3 bases and J by 7 bases, leaving 12 bases between them. The CDR3 protein is CAWRRSESEKLFF. The CDR3 DNA reads TGTGCCTGGAGGAGGTCGGAGAGTGAAAAACTGTTTTTT.

The V and J genes are TRBV29-1 and TRBJ2-1; possible D gene TRBD2, 5 bases. CDR1 and CDR2 (germline): SQVTM, ANQGSEA. This CDR3 contains 16 residues. The V and J ends lost 2 bases and 2 bases respectively, with 16 bases between them. The CDR3 reads CSVETTEGWTYNEQFF. CDR3 sequence (DNA): TGCAGCGTTGAAACCACCGAGGGATGGACCTACAATGAGCAGTTCTTC.

In this sample, this clone turned up once. This chain connects TRBV15 to TRBJ2-3, with a possible D match to TRBD2 (6 bases). V lost 0 bases, J lost 0 bases, and 10 bases lay in between. Germline lookup yields CDR1 LNHNV and CDR2 YYDKDF (reference sequence). The CDR3 consists of 16 residues. The CDR3 DNA follows: TGTGCCACCAGCAGAGAACGCGGGATCAGCACAGATACGCAGTATTTT. This gives the protein CATSRERGISTDTQYF.

The chain combines TRBV7-2 with TRBJ1-5, with a tentative D call TRBD1 (6 bases). Trimming pared 4 bases from V and 0 bases from J, leaving 10 bases between. There are 15 residues in the CDR3. Looked up from germline, CDR1 is SGHTA and CDR2 is FQGNSA. The CDR3 nucleotides are TGTGCCAGCAGCTGGACAGCTCCTAGCAATCAGCCCCAGCATTTT. This gives the protein CASSWTAPSNQPQHF.

This rearrangement joins TRBV6-5 to TRBJ2-1; D gene uncertain. Germline loops: CDR1 MNHEY, CDR2 SVGAGI. The CDR3 totals 11 residues. Trimming shortened V by 5 bases and J by 8 bases, and 7 bases separated the two germline ends. The CDR3 DNA follows: TGTGCCAGCAGTGACACGGATGAGCAGTTCTTC. Translation: CASSDTDEQFF.

The rearrangement links TRBV25-1 to TRBJ1-1, with 8 bases aligning to TRBD1. CDR1 is MGHDK, CDR2 SYGVNS, per germline. The CDR3 runs to 17 residues. Unmatched junction bases numbered 10, after V lost 1 base and J lost 3 bases. The CDR3 is CASSESPWGQADTEAFF. DNA of the CDR3: TGTGCCAGCAGTGAATCACCTTGGGGACAGGCAGACACTGAAGCTTTCTTT.

The chain uses TRBV5-1 and TRBJ2-3; the match to TRBD2 covers 11 bases. This CDR3 contains 18 residues. The trim removed 4 bases at V and 6 bases at J, leaving 16 bases unmatched. The germline V gene has CDR1 SGHRS and CDR2 YFSETQ. Here the CDR3 DNA reads TGCGCCAGCAGCGTCGGGACTAGCGGAGAAACTTGGGGGGATACGCAGTATTTT. Translating it yields CASSVGTSGETWGDTQYF.

The rearrangement links TRBV19 to TRBJ2-3; 12 nucleotides line up with TRBD2. Germline V lookup: CDR1 LNHDA, CDR2 SQIVND (reference sequence). The CDR3 is made up of 16 amino acids. V was pared by 5 bases and J by 3 bases, with 6 bases of the junction left unmatched. In nucleotides, the CDR3 is TGTGCCAGTAGTCTACCCGGACTAGCGGGGACAGATACGCAGTATTTT. This sequence encodes CASSLPGLAGTDTQYF.

The V and J genes are TRBV18 and TRBJ1-1; 7 nucleotides match TRBD1. CDR1 and CDR2 (germline): KGHSH, LQKENI. This CDR3 contains 14 residues. Trimming at V came to 4 bases and at J to 4 bases, leaving 6 bases not matched to a gene. CDR3 region: CASSLPYRGTEAFF. The CDR3 DNA reads TGTGCCAGCTCACTGCCGTACAGGGGCACTGAAGCTTTCTTT. Full variable domain (missing parts from reference TRBV18 and TRBJ1-1): NAGVMQNPRHLVRRRGQEARLRCSPMKGHSHVYWYRQLPEEGLKFMVYLQKENIIDESGMPKERFSAEFPKEGPSILRIQQVVRGDSAAYFCASSLPYRGTEAFFGQGTRLTVV.